A few counts support the clone carrying this TCR beta chain. Repertoires were generated with immunoSEQ multiplex PCR, while TCRdb's copy carries only in-frame clones and drops some. The table lists around 100,000 clones, roughly 90% of them singletons. J lost 3 bases, V lost 3 bases, and 8 bases had no gene match. This CDR3 is 16 amino acids long. The sample originates from a study of blood T cell repertoires in COVID-19. Study overall: Italy, Spain and the United States were the sources of the convalescent and acute COVID-19 samples. PBMCs, B-cell-depleted T cells, or T cells were the source of the cDNA or gDNA that made up the material.

The chain carries TRBV23-1 and TRBJ2-7; TRBD1 matches at 10 bases. TRBV23-1 is designated an ORF whose function remains uncertain. The sequence was collected from a woman older than 75 in a cohort sampled during active COVID-19. The sample consisted of peripheral blood. The DNA of the CDR3 is TGCGCCAGCAGTCAGCCTTCCGGGACAGGGGTCTACGAGCAGTACTTC. The encoded protein is CASSQPSGTGVYEQYF.